Presented here are 30 T cell receptor beta chains from one specimen sequenced in a study of cytomegalovirus exposure and HLA in healthy donors. The PCR ran on 60 Vbeta and 13 Jbeta primers. The table came from immunoSEQ multiplex PCR; TCRdb's copy has only in-frame clones and leaves some out. The sample gives 110,000 or so clones, around three quarters of which show up once; 2% to 3% is in the top ten. The sample taken for sequencing was PBMCs. These receptors were obtained from a female donor in good health and CMV-seronegative.

This chain links TRBV5-4 with TRBJ1-2; 7 bases match TRBD1. The germline gives CDR1 SGHNT, CDR2 YYREEE (reference sequence). The CDR3 consists of 14 residues. V gave up 0 bases and J gave up 8 bases; unmatched junction bases: 7. The CDR3 DNA follows: TGTGCCAGCAGCTTGGAAGGGGGCTTACGGGGCTACACCTTC. This codes for CASSLEGGLRGYTF.

The J gene is TRBJ1-5, the V gene TRBV2; D ambiguous. The germline V and J ends were trimmed by 5 bases and 2 bases, with 7 bases remaining between them. The CDR3 spans 13 residues. Germline V CDR1 and CDR2: SNHLY, FYNNEI. This CDR3 reads CASSPQGNQPQHF. As DNA, the CDR3 is TGTGCCAGCAGTCCCCAGGGCAATCAGCCCCAGCATTTT.

J is TRBJ2-1 and V is TRBV13, with 9 bases that match TRBD2. CDR1 PRHDT and CDR2 FYEKMQ come from the germline V gene (reference sequence). The CDR3 runs 16 residues. V was clipped by 6 bases and J by 6 bases; unmatched bases: 12. The CDR3 nucleotides are TGTGCCAGCAGGTCGTGGCGGGGGGGCCGGGGCAATGAGCAGTTCTTC. Its protein is CASRSWRGGRGNEQFF.

This chain connects TRBV25-1 to TRBJ2-3, with TRBD1 as a possible D gene (5 bases). This CDR3 has 15 residues. Germline-derived CDR1 and CDR2 are MGHDK and SYGVNS. Trimming took 3 bases from V and 1 from J, leaving 11 bases between them. CDR3 sequence (DNA): TGTGCCAGCAGTGATTGGGAAGGGGGCACAGATACGCAGTATTTT. Protein sequence: CASSDWEGGTDTQYF.

The chain employs TRBV15 and TRBJ2-3; 8 positions match TRBD2. CDR1 and CDR2 from the germline V gene are LNHNV and YYDKDF (reference sequence). With V trimmed by 3 bases and J by 0 bases, 2 bases remained unmatched. The CDR3 has 15 amino acids. CDR3 sequence (DNA): TGTGCCACCAGCAGTAGCGGGGCTAGCACAGATACGCAGTATTTT. Amino acid sequence: CATSSSGASTDTQYF.

The chain links TRBV7-6 to TRBJ1-5, with 7 bases matching TRBD1. Germline trimming cut 4 bases from V and 3 bases from J; bases unmatched to any gene: 6. The CDR3 is 15 amino acids. Germline-derived CDR1 and CDR2 are SGHVS and FNYEAQ. In DNA, the CDR3 is TGTGCCAGCAGCTCACGGACAGGCCTCAATCAGCCCCAGCATTTT. This gives the protein CASSSRTGLNQPQHF.

V is TRBV27 and J is TRBJ1-5; no firm D call. The ends were cut back, 0 bases at V and 2 bases at J, with 5 bases in the middle. Germline values: CDR1 MNHEY, CDR2 SMNVEV (reference sequence). This CDR3 region has 14 residues. CDR3 sequence reads: CASSLSRGNQPQHF. CDR3 coding DNA: TGTGCCAGCAGTTTATCACGGGGCAATCAGCCCCAGCATTTT.

The chain couples TRBV5-1 to TRBJ2-2; 9 nucleotides agree with TRBD2. The junction had 5 bases not matched to a gene; V was cut back by 2 bases and J by 6 bases. The CDR3 length is 15 residues. CDR1 SGHRS and CDR2 YFSETQ come from the germline V gene. CDR3 residues: CASSFSAGGAGELFF. CDR3 nucleotides: TGCGCCAGCAGCTTTTCAGCGGGGGGTGCCGGGGAGCTGTTTTTT. Full variable domain (rest looked up from reference TRBV5-1 and TRBJ2-2): KAGVTQTPRYLIKTRGQQVTLSCSPISGHRSVSWYQQTPGQGLQFLFEYFSETQRNKGNFPGRFSGRQFSNSRSEMNVSTLELGDSALYLCASSFSAGGAGELFFGEGSRLTVL.

The gene calls are TRBV5-4 and TRBJ2-3, with TRBD2 matching over 9 bases. The CDR3 extends over 18 amino acids. Germline lookup yields CDR1 SGHNT and CDR2 YYREEE (reference sequence). V lost 4 bases and J lost 0; bases outside the gene matches: 12. Written as DNA, the CDR3 is TGTGCCAGCAGCCCAGGGGGTAGCGGGGGCCCTAGCACAGATACGCAGTATTTT. Translating it yields CASSPGGSGGPSTDTQYF. Combining the CDR3 with reference TRBV5-4 and TRBJ2-3 gives the whole variable domain ETGVTQSPTHLIKTRGQQVTLRCSSQSGHNTVSWYQQALGQGPQFIFQYYREEENGRGNFPPRFSGLQFPNYSSELNVNALELDDSALYLCASSPGGSGGPSTDTQYFGPGTRLTVL.

The CDR3 DNA follows: TGTGCCAGCAGCTTATCTAGCGGGGTGATAGATACGCAGTATTTT. Amino acid sequence: CASSLSSGVIDTQYF. The chain carries TRBV11-2 and TRBJ2-3; TRBD2 aligns across 9 bases. Germline V gives CDR1 SGHAT, CDR2 FQNNGV. J lost 5 bases, V lost 2 bases, and 5 bases had no gene match. This CDR3 comprises 15 residues.

The chain employs TRBV29-1 and TRBJ2-7; D may be TRBD2 (6 bases). The CDR3 sequence is 13 residues long. Looked up from germline, CDR1 is SQVTM and CDR2 is ANQGSEA. V was shortened by 3 bases and J by 1 base, with 10 bases between the two germline ends. Written as DNA, the CDR3 is TGCAGCGTTGACCCGGGGGATTCCTACGAGCAGTACTTC. Its protein is CSVDPGDSYEQYF.

The chain links TRBV29-1 to TRBJ1-5, with unresolved D. CDR1 and CDR2 from the germline V gene are SQVTM and ANQGSEA. V lost 6 bases and J 0 bases, leaving 9 bases between the germline ends. This CDR3 spans 13 amino acids. Here the CDR3 reads CSVSGNSNQPQHF. In nucleotides, the CDR3 is TGCAGCGTGTCCGGGAATAGCAATCAGCCCCAGCATTTT.

CDR3 loop: CASSLSPHLAGVWNNEQFF. The CDR3 coding sequence is TGCGCCAGCAGCTTGTCCCCACATCTAGCGGGCGTCTGGAACAATGAGCAGTTCTTC. The chain joins TRBV5-1 to TRBJ2-1; TRBD2 aligns across 8 bases. The germline CDR1 and CDR2 sequences are SGHRS and YFSETQ. V gave up 1 base and J gave up 5 bases; unmatched junction bases: 17. The CDR3 length is 19 residues.

As regards this clone: The identical CDR3 is also encoded by other nucleotide sequences in the sample. This rearrangement joins TRBV4-2 to TRBJ2-5; tentative D call: TRBD2 (7 bases). V was trimmed by 0 bases and J by 3 bases, leaving 11 bases between them. CDR1 is LGHNA, CDR2 YNFKEQ, per germline. The CDR3 contains 15 residues. CDR3 amino acids: CASSQDRGGEETQYF. CDR3 in DNA: TGTGCCAGCAGCCAAGATAGGGGGGGGGAAGAGACCCAGTACTTC.

The rearrangement joins TRBV29-1 to TRBJ2-1; TRBD1 matches 7 bases. The CDR3 is made up of 14 amino acids. Germline lookup yields CDR1 SQVTM and CDR2 ANQGSEA. The junction had 11 bases not matched to a gene; V was cut back by 4 bases and J by 8 bases. CDR3 sequence: CSVAAGTVIDEQFF. For the CDR3, the DNA is TGCAGCGTTGCAGCCGGGACAGTAATAGATGAGCAGTTCTTC.

This chain uses TRBV6-5 with TRBJ2-3; TRBD1 matches at 8 bases. Germline CDR1 reads MNHEY; CDR2 reads SVGAGI. The CDR3 is made up of 14 amino acids. Unmatched junction bases numbered 7, after V lost 9 bases and J lost 2 bases. CDR3 loop: CASGAGQVTDTQYF. The CDR3 coding sequence is TGTGCCAGTGGTGCGGGACAGGTCACAGATACGCAGTATTTT.

The J gene is TRBJ2-2, the V gene TRBV7-2; D remains unclear. Trimming pared 5 bases from V and 1 base from J, leaving 11 bases between. CDR1 is SGHTA and CDR2 is FQGNSA in the germline V gene. CDR3 length equals 15 residues. The CDR3 spells CASSPRGGNTGELFF. The DNA for the CDR3 is TGTGCCAGCAGCCCCCGAGGCGGGAACACCGGGGAGCTGTTTTTT.

This clone appeared a single time. This CDR3 is CAIRGTSLDTQYF. CDR3 DNA: TGTGCCATCAGGGGGACTTCCCTGGATACGCAGTATTTT. The genes are TRBV10-3 and TRBJ2-3; a weak D match, TRBD2 (6 bases). This CDR3 contains 13 residues. Trimming took 6 bases from V and 6 from J, leaving 13 bases between them. The germline V gene encodes CDR1 ENHRY and CDR2 SYGVKD.

This chain joins TRBV27 and TRBJ1-5, with D possibly matching TRBD1 (5 bases). V lost 3 bases and J lost 3, with 12 bases in between. The CDR3 contains 15 residues. From germline, CDR1 is MNHEY and CDR2 SMNVEV (reference sequence). CDR3 DNA sequence: TGTGCCAGCAGTTTCTCTCCCAGGGACAATCAGCCCCAGCATTTT. It encodes CASSFSPRDNQPQHF.

The chain has TRBV10-3 and TRBJ1-5; 8 nucleotides line up with TRBD1. After removal of 6 bases from V and 5 bases from J, the junction contained 3 bases not matched to a gene. The CDR3 contains 13 residues. Germline CDR1 ENHRY, CDR2 SYGVKD. CDR3 region: CAIRDRADQPQHF. CDR3 DNA sequence: TGTGCCATCAGGGACAGGGCGGATCAGCCCCAGCATTTT.

CDR3 in DNA: TGTGCCAGCAGTTGGAGTCAGGGGGTCGGCTATGGCTACACCTTC. This sequence encodes CASSWSQGVGYGYTF. This chain uses TRBV6-5 with TRBJ1-2, with 7 bases fitting TRBD1. CDR3 length: 15 residues. The ends lost 4 bases at V and 4 bases at J; junction bases unmatched: 9. Germline V CDR1 and CDR2: MNHEY, SVGAGI.

The chain combines TRBV7-2 with TRBJ1-1; tentatively, D is TRBD1 (6 bases). Germline V gene data show CDR1 as SGHTA and CDR2 as FQGNSA. The V and J ends lost 7 bases and 2 bases respectively, with 17 bases between them. The CDR3 contains 15 residues. The CDR3 is CASKRGGLRNTEAFF. The CDR3, as DNA: TGTGCCAGCAAGAGGGGGGGTCTCAGAAACACTGAAGCTTTCTTT.

This chain's CDR3 is CASSDPVEGMDNSPLHF. The DNA of the CDR3 is TGTGCCAGCAGTGACCCAGTAGAGGGAATGGATAATTCACCCCTCCACTTT. J is TRBJ1-6 and V is TRBV2; D gene uncertain. The germline V gene encodes CDR1 SNHLY and CDR2 FYNNEI. The V end was cut by 3 bases, the J end by 5 bases, with 17 bases between. This CDR3 comprises 17 residues.

The chain carries TRBV5-1 and TRBJ2-2, with 10 bases matching TRBD2. This CDR3 is 19 amino acids long. Trimming at V came to 4 bases and at J to 6 bases, leaving 18 bases not matched to a gene. The germline gives CDR1 SGHRS, CDR2 YFSETQ. The CDR3 is CASSRNLGASGGRSGELFF. The CDR3 DNA sequence: TGCGCCAGCAGCCGCAATCTGGGGGCTAGCGGGGGAAGATCCGGGGAGCTGTTTTTT.

The V and J genes are TRBV2 and TRBJ1-2; D unclear. Germline lookup yields CDR1 SNHLY and CDR2 FYNNEI. The CDR3 has 15 amino acids. V dropped 1 base and J dropped 4 bases, with 13 bases sitting between them. CDR3 sequence (DNA): TGTGCCAGCAGTGAAGGGGCACAGCTCGGCTATGGCTACACCTTC. Translating gives CASSEGAQLGYGYTF.

This clone has only a few counts. V is TRBV19 and J is TRBJ1-1, with a weak D call TRBD1 (5 bases). Germline values: CDR1 LNHDA, CDR2 SQIVND (reference sequence). This CDR3 has 14 amino acids. Trimming removed 4 bases from V and 4 bases from J, with 13 bases in between. The chain's CDR3 is CASSSQGRSTEAFF. CDR3 sequence (DNA): TGTGCCAGTAGTAGCCAGGGAAGGAGCACTGAAGCTTTCTTT.

The chain employs TRBV27 and TRBJ2-7, with D possibly being TRBD2 (6 bases). The CDR3 extends over 15 amino acids. The V end lost 8 bases, the J end lost 1 base, and 18 bases lay between the germline ends. Germline CDR1 MNHEY, CDR2 SMNVEV (reference sequence). Written as DNA, the CDR3 is TGTGCCAGCTTTTCCCCTAGGGACTCTTCCTACGAGCAGTACTTC. Amino acid sequence: CASFSPRDSSYEQYF.

The chain combines TRBV29-1 with TRBJ1-5, with 7 bases matching TRBD1. Germline V gene data show CDR1 as SQVTM and CDR2 as ANQGSEA. V lost 6 bases to trimming and J lost 4 bases; unmatched junction nucleotides: 6. This CDR3 has 13 residues. CDR3 residues: CSVGEDRNQPQHF. As DNA, the CDR3 is TGCAGCGTGGGGGAGGACAGGAATCAGCCCCAGCATTTT.

The V and J genes are TRBV30 and TRBJ1-2, with 7 positions matching TRBD1. The CDR3 totals 13 residues. V was pared by 4 bases and J by 4 bases, with 6 bases of the junction left unmatched. Looked up from germline, CDR1 is GTSNPN and CDR2 is SVGIG (reference sequence). CDR3 in amino acids: CAWTGGKGYGYTF. In nucleotides, the CDR3 is TGTGCCTGGACAGGGGGAAAAGGCTATGGCTACACCTTC.

This rearrangement joins TRBV5-1 to TRBJ1-4; a weak D match, TRBD1 (5 bases). V lost 0 bases and J 5 bases, leaving 11 bases between the germline ends. Germline V gives CDR1 SGHRS, CDR2 YFSETQ. This CDR3 region has 15 residues. The CDR3 DNA reads as TGCGCCAGCAGCTTGGCAAGGGGAGGGAATGAAAAACTGTTTTTT. Translated: CASSLARGGNEKLFF.